The clone carrying this T cell receptor (beta chain) occurred many times. This sample is drawn from a study of blood T cell repertoires in COVID-19. Trimming at V came to 8 bases and at J to 5 bases, leaving 5 bases not matched to a gene. This CDR3 contains 12 residues. Germline V CDR1 and CDR2: MDHEN, SYDVKM. The assay was immunoSEQ multiplex PCR, and TCRdb's table has in-frame clones only and misses some. Here the sample spans 180,000 or so clones, over 75% being singletons. Material: peripheral blood. The sequence was collected from a human donor with active or convalescent COVID-19. The donor label of this sample is uncertain. The chain couples TRBV28 to TRBJ2-7; 8 bases match TRBD1. The CDR3 region is CASDSRGHEQYF. The CDR3 DNA sequence: TGTGCCAGCGACAGCAGGGGGCACGAGCAGTACTTC.